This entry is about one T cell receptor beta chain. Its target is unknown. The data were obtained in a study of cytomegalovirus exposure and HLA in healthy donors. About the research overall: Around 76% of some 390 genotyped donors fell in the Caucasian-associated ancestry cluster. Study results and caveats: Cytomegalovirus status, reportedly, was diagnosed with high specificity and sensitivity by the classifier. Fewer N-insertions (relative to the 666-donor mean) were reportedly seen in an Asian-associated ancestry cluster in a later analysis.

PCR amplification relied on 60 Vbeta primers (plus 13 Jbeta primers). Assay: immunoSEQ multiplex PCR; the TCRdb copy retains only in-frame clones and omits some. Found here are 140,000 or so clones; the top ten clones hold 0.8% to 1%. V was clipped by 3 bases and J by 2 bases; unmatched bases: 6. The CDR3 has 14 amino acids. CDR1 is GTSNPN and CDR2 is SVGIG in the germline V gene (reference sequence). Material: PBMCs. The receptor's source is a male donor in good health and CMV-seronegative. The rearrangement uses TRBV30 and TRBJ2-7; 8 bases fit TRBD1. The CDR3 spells CAWSPGQGTYEQYF. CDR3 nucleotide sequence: TGTGCCTGGAGCCCTGGACAGGGAACCTACGAGCAGTACTTC.